One sample yielded the 13 T cell receptor beta chains listed below, sequenced in a study of patients and donors after allogeneic stem cell transplantation. Using its own MiXCR run on the RT-PCR reads, TCRdb lists one record per CDR3 protein. Of about a million distinct CDR3 sequences detected, under 20% appear once; the ten largest clones hold 5% to 6.5%. Material: blood, either unsorted or a sorted T cell fraction (not recorded which). The source is a human donor who was either an allogeneic HSCT recipient or a stem cell or donor lymphocyte infusion donor (not recorded which). It is not recorded whose cells these are; they may come from a transplant donor.

In its sample, this clonotype was seen a few times. The V gene is TRBV30, the J gene TRBJ1-5; D unresolved. The length of the CDR3 is 13 residues. Trimming removed 3 bases from V and 0 bases from J, with 6 bases in between. Germline V CDR1 and CDR2: GTSNPN, SVGIG (reference sequence). The CDR3 region has the DNA TGTGCCTGGAGCCAGGATAGCAATCAGCCCCAGCATTTT. Amino acid sequence: CAWSQDSNQPQHF.

This clonotype has more than one count but fewer than ten. CDR3 amino acids: CASSLIWGNTGELFF. In DNA form, the CDR3 reads TGTGCCAGCAGCTTAATTTGGGGGAACACCGGGGAGCTGTTTTTT. J is TRBJ2-2 and V is TRBV7-2, with D unresolved. The CDR3 loop spans 15 amino acids. V lost 2 bases and J 1 base, leaving 8 bases between the germline ends. CDR1 and CDR2 from the germline V gene are SGHTA and FQGNSA.

The rearrangement links TRBV10-3 to TRBJ2-7; no reliable D call. V lost 4 bases, J lost 4 bases, and 17 bases lay in between. CDR3 length: 15 residues. Germline V gene data show CDR1 as ENHRY and CDR2 as SYGVKD. The CDR3 coding sequence is TGTGCCATCAGTGGTAACAACTTCCCTGGATACGAGCAGTACTTC. Protein sequence: CAISGNNFPGYEQYF.

This clonotype came up a few times. The chain is built from TRBV16 and TRBJ1-5; 8 bases align to TRBD1. The germline gives CDR1 KGHSY, CDR2 FQNENV. V lost 0 bases and J lost 0; bases outside the gene matches: 10. The CDR3 covers 19 residues. DNA of the CDR3: TGTGCCAGCAGCCAATCGTTGGGGACAGGAACATATAGCAATCAGCCCCAGCATTTT. Its translation: CASSQSLGTGTYSNQPQHF.

This clonotype turned up a few times. This sequence joins TRBV9 and TRBJ1-6, with D unclear. This CDR3 is built from 15 residues. Per the germline V gene, CDR1 is SGDLS and CDR2 is YYNGEE. The V end was cut by 0 bases, the J end by 7 bases, with 11 bases between. This chain's CDR3 is CASSVVGRQNSPLHF. The CDR3 DNA is TGTGCCAGCAGCGTAGTCGGCAGGCAAAATTCACCCCTCCACTTT.

This clonotype was recorded many times. This CDR3 reads CASFNTGGNEQYF. The CDR3, as DNA: TGCGCCAGCTTCAACACAGGGGGAAACGAGCAGTACTTC. V usage is TRBV5-1 and J usage is TRBJ2-7, with 8 bases fitting TRBD1. Germline loops: CDR1 SGHRS, CDR2 YFSETQ. This CDR3 contains 13 residues. V shed 7 bases and J 5 bases; nucleotides not matched to a gene: 8. The full variable domain, rest sourced from reference TRBV5-1 and TRBJ2-7, is KAGVTQTPRYLIKTRGQQVTLSCSPISGHRSVSWYQQTPGQGLQFLFEYFSETQRNKGNFPGRFSGRQFSNSRSEMNVSTLELGDSALYLCASFNTGGNEQYFGPGTRLTVT.

The CDR3 loop is CASSVGHATGNTIYF. CDR3 sequence (DNA): TGCGCCAGCAGCGTGGGACACGCCACGGGAAACACCATATATTTT. This chain links TRBV5-1 with TRBJ1-3, with D tentatively TRBD1 (6 bases). In germline, CDR1 is SGHRS, CDR2 YFSETQ. The ends were cut back, 4 bases at V and 4 bases at J, with 15 bases in the middle. The CDR3 totals 15 residues.

This clonotype showed up just a few times. The V gene is TRBV12-5, the J gene TRBJ2-7, with 11 bases lining up with TRBD1. J was trimmed by 0 bases and V by 0 bases; bases with no gene match: 10. There are 19 residues in the CDR3. Germline-derived CDR1 and CDR2 are LGHNT and FRNRAP. The CDR3 DNA sequence: TGTGCTAGTGGTTTGGTCTCCATGGGACAGGGGGACCTCTCCTACGAGCAGTACTTC. As protein: CASGLVSMGQGDLSYEQYF.

The chain recombines TRBV5-1 with TRBJ2-1, with no clear D. With 4 bases removed from V and 3 bases from J, the gap between germline ends came to 11 bases. CDR1 is SGHRS, CDR2 YFSETQ, per germline. The CDR3 has 14 residues. CDR3: CASSPQPHYNEQFF. The CDR3 DNA reads as TGCGCCAGCAGCCCTCAGCCCCACTACAATGAGCAGTTCTTC.

This chain uses TRBV11-1 with TRBJ1-3; D remains unclear. CDR1 and CDR2 (germline): SGHAT, FQDESV (reference sequence). V lost 2 bases and J 0 bases, leaving 17 bases between the germline ends. The CDR3 has 18 amino acids. The CDR3 spells CASSLWARRQPSGNTIYF. CDR3 coding DNA: TGTGCCAGCAGCTTATGGGCACGTCGCCAGCCCTCTGGAAACACCATATATTTT.

The gene calls are TRBV7-6 and TRBJ1-2; TRBD1 aligns across 7 bases. Germline V gene data show CDR1 as SGHVS and CDR2 as FNYEAQ. CDR3 length equals 14 residues. Unmatched junction bases numbered 2, after V lost 2 bases and J lost 2 bases. The CDR3 region has the DNA TGTGCCAGCAGCTTAACGGACAGGAACTATGGCTACACCTTC. It codes for CASSLTDRNYGYTF.

The chain uses TRBV7-3 and TRBJ2-3; D possibly corresponds to TRBD2 (6 bases). Trimming stripped 1 base from V and 2 bases from J, with 10 bases between. Germline V gene data show CDR1 as SGHTA and CDR2 as FQGTGA. CDR3 length: 15 amino acids. In DNA, the CDR3 is TGTGCCAGCAGCTTAATTGGGGGACTCACAGATACGCAGTATTTT. It encodes CASSLIGGLTDTQYF.

This clonotype was seen more than once but under ten times. The chain couples TRBV29-1 to TRBJ1-2, with a tentative D call TRBD1 (5 bases). The CDR3 consists of 12 residues. Looked up from germline, CDR1 is SQVTM and CDR2 is ANQGSEA. With 3 bases removed from V and 6 bases from J, the gap between germline ends came to 11 bases. DNA of the CDR3: TGCAGCGTTGAGAGCAGGGATCATGGCTACACCTTC. Translated: CSVESRDHGYTF.